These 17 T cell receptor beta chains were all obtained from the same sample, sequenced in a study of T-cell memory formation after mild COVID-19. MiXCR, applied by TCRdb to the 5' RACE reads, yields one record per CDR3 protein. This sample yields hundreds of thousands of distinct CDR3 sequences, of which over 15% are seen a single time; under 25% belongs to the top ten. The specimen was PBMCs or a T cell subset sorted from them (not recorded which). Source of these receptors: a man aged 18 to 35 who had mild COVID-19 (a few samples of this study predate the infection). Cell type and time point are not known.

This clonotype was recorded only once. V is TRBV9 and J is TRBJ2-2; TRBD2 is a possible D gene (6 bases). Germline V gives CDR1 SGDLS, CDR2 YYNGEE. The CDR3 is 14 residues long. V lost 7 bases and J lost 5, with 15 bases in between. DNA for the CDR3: TGTGCCAGCGACGGGGGAGATACGACCGGGGAGCTGTTTTTT. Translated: CASDGGDTTGELFF.

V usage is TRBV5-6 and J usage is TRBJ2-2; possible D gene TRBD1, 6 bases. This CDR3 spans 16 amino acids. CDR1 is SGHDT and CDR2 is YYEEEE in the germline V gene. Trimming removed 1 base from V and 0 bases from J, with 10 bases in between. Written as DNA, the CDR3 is TGTGCCAGCAGCTTGTGGGCAGGGGCGAACACCGGGGAGCTGTTTTTT. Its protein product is CASSLWAGANTGELFF.

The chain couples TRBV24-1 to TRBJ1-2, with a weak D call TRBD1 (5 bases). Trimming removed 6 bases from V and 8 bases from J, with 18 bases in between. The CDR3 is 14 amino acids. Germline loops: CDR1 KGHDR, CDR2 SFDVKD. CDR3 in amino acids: CATSQSQGFGGYTF. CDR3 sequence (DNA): TGTGCCACCAGTCAATCCCAGGGTTTTGGAGGCTACACCTTC.

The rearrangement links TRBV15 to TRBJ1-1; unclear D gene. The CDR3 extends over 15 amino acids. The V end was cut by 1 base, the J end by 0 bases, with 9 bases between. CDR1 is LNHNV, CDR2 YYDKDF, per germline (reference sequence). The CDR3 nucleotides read TGTGCCACCAGCAGAGGGACGGTTATGAACACTGAAGCTTTCTTT. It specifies CATSRGTVMNTEAFF.

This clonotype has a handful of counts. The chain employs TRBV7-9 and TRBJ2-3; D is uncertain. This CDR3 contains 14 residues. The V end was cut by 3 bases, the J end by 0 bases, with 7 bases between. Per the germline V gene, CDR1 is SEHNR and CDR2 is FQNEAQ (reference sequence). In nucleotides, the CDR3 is TGTGCCAGCAGCTTTGACTTAAGCACAGATACGCAGTATTTT. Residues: CASSFDLSTDTQYF.

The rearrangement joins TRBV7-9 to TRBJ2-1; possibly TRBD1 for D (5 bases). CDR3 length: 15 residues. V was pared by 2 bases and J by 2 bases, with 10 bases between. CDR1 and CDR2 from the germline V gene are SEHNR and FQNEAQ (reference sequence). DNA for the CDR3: TGTGCCAGCAGCTTAAGGGGTGGCACCTACAATGAGCAGTTCTTC. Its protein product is CASSLRGGTYNEQFF.

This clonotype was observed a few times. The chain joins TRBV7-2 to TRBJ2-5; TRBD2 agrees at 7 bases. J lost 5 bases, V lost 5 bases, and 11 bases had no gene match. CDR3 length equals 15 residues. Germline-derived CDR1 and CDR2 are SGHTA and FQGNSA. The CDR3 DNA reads TGTGCCAGCAGCCCAAGCTCGGGGGGATCCGAGACCCAGTACTTC. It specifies CASSPSSGGSETQYF.

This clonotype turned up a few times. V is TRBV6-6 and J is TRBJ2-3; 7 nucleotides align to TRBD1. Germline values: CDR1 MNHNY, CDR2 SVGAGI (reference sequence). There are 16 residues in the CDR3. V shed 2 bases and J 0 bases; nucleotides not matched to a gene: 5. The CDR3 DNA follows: TGTGCCAGCAGTTACGGGACAGAACAAAGCACAGATACGCAGTATTTT. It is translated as CASSYGTEQSTDTQYF.

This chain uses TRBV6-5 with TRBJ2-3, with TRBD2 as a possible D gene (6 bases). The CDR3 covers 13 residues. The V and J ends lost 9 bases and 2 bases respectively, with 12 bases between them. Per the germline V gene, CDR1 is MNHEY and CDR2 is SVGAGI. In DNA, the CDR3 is TGTGCCAGTGCGGCGGGGACCACAGATACGCAGTATTTT. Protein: CASAAGTTDTQYF.

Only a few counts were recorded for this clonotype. The CDR3 spells CASSLNRGSNQPQHF. In nucleotides, the CDR3 is TGTGCCAGCAGTTTGAACAGGGGTAGCAATCAGCCCCAGCATTTT. The chain has TRBV5-5 and TRBJ1-5; 7 bases align to TRBD1. The germline V gene has CDR1 SGHKS and CDR2 YYEKEE (reference sequence). V lost 5 bases to trimming and J lost 0 bases; unmatched junction nucleotides: 5. The CDR3 sequence is 15 residues long.

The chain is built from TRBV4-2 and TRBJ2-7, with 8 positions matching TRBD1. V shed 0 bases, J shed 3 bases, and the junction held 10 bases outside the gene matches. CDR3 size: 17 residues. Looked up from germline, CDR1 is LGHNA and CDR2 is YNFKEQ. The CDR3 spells CASSQEGFRTGLYEQYF. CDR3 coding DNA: TGTGCCAGCAGCCAAGAAGGTTTCCGGACAGGGCTCTACGAGCAGTACTTC.

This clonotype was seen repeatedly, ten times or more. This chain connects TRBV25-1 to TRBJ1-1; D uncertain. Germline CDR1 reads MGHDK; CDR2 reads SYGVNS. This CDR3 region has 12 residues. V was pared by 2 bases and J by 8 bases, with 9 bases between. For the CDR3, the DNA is TGTGCCAGCAGTGAAAGAAGTCGGGAAGCTTTCTTT. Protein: CASSERSREAFF. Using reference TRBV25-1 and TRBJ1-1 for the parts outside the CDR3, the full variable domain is EADIYQTPRYLVIGTGKKITLECSQTMGHDKMYWYQQDPGMELHLIHYSYGVNSTEKGDLSSESTVSRIRTEHFPLTLESARPSHTSQYLCASSERSREAFFGQGTRLTVV.

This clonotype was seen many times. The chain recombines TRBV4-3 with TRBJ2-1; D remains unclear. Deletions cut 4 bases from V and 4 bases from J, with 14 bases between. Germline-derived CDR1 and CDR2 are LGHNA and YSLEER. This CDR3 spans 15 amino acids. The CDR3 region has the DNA TGCGCCAGCAGCCGCAGTCCCAACTCTTACAATGAGCAGTTCTTC. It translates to CASSRSPNSYNEQFF.

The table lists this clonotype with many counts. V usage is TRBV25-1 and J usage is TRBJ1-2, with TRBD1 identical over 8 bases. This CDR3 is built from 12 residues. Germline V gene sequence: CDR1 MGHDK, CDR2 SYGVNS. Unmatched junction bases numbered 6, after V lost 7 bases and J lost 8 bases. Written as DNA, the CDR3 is TGTGCCAGCATGGACAGGGCGGACGGCTACACCTTC. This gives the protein CASMDRADGYTF.

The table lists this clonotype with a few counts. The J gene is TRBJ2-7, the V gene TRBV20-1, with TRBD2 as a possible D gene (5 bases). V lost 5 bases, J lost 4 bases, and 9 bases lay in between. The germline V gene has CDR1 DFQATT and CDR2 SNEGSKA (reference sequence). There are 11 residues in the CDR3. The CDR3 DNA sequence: TGCAGTGCTCGCAGCGGTTACGAGCAGTACGTC. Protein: CSARSGYEQYV.

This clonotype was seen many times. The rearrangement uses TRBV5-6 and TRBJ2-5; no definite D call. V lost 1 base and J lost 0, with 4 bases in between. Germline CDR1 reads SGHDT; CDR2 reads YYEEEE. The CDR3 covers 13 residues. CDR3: CASSLFHQETQYF. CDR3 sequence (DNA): TGTGCCAGCAGCTTGTTCCACCAAGAGACCCAGTACTTC.

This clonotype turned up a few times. The CDR3 sequence is CASSPSGVGTDTQYF. The CDR3 DNA sequence: TGTGCCAGTAGCCCATCAGGGGTCGGCACAGATACGCAGTATTTT. The V gene is TRBV19, the J gene TRBJ2-3, with TRBD1 as a possible D gene (6 bases). This CDR3 is 15 amino acids long. Trimming removed 6 bases at V and 1 base at J, with 14 bases between. Germline V gives CDR1 LNHDA, CDR2 SQIVND (reference sequence).